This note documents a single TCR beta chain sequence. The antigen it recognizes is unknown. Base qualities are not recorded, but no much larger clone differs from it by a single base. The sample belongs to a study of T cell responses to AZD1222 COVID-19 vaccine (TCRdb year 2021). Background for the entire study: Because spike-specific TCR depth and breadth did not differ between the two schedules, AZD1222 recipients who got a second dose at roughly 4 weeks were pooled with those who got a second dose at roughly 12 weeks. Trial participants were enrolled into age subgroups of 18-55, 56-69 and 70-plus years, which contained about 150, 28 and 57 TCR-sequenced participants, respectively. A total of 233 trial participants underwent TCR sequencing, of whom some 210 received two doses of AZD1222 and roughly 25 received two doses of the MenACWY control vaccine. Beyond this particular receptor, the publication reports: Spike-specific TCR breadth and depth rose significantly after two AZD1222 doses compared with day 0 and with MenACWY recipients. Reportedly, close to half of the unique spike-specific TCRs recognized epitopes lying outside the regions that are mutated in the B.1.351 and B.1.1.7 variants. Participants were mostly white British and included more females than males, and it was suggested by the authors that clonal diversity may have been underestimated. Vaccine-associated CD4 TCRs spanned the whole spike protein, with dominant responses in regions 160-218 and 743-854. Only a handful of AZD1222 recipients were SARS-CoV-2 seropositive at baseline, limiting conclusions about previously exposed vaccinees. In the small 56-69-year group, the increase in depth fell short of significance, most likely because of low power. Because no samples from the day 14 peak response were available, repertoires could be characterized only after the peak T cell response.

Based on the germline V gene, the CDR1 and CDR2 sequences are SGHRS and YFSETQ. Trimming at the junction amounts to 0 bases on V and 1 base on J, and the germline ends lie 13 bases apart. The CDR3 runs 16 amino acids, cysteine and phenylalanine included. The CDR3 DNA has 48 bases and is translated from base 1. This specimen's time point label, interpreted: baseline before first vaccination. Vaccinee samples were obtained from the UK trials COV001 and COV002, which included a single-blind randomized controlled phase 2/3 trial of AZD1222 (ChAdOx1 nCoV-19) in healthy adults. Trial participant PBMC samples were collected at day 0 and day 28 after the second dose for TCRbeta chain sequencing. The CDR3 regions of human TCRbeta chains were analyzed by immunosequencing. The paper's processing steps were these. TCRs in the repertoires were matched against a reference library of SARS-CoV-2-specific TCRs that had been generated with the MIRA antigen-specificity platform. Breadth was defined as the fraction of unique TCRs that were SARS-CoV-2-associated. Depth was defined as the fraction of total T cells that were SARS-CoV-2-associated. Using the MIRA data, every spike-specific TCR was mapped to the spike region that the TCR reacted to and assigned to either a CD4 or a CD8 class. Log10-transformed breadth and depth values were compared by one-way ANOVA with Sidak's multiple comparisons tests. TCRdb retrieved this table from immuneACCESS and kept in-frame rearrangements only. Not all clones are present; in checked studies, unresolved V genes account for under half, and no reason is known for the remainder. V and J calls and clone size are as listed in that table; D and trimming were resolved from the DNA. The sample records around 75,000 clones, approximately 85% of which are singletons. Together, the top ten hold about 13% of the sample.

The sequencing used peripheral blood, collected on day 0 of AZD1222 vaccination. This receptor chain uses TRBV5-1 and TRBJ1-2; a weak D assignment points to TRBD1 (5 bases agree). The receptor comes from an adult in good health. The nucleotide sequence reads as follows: TGCGCCAGCAGCTTGGCGAGCCAGGGCTTTAACTATGGCTACACCTTC. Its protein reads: CASSLASQGFNYGYTF.